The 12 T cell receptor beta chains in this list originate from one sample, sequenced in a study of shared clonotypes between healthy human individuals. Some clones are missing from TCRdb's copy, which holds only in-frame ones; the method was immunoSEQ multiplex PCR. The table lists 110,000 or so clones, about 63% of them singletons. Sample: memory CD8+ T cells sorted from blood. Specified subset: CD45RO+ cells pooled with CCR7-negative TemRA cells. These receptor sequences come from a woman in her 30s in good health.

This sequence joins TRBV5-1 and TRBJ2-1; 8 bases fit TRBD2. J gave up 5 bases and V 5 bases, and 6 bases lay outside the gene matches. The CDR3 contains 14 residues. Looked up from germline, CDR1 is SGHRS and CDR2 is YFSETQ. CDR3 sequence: CASRRAGDNNEQFF. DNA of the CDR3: TGCGCCAGCAGGCGAGCGGGAGACAACAATGAGCAGTTCTTC.

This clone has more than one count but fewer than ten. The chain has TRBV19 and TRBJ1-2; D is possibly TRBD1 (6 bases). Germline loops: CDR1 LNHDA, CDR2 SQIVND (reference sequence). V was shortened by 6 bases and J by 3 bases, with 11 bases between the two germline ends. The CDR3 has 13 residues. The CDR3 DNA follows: TGTGCCAGTAGCATCGACAGGTACTATGGCTACACCTTC. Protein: CASSIDRYYGYTF.

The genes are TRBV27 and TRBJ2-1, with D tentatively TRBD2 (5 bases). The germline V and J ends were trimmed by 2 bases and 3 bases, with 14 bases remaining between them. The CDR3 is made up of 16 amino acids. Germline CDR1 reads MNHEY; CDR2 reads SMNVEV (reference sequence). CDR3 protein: CASSLMSLASYNEQFF. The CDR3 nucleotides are TGTGCCAGCAGTTTAATGAGTCTAGCCAGCTACAATGAGCAGTTCTTC.

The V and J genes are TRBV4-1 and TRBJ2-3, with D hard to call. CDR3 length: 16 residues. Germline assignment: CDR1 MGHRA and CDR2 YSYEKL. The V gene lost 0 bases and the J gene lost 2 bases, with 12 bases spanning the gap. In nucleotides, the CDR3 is TGCGCCAGCAGCCAAGACCCTTGGAGCGACACAGATACGCAGTATTTT. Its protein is CASSQDPWSDTDTQYF.

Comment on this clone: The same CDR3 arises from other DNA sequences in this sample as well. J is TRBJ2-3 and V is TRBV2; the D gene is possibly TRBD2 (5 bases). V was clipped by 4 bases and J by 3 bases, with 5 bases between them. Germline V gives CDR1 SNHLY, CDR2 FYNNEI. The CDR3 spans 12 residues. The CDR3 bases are TGTGCCAGCAGTGGAGGGACAGATACGCAGTATTTT. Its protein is CASSGGTDTQYF. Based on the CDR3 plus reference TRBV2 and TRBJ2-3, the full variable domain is EPEVTQTPSHQVTQMGQEVILRCVPISNHLYFYWYRQILGQKVEFLVSFYNNEISEKSEIFDDQFSVERPDGSNFTLKIRSTKLEDSAMYFCASSGGTDTQYFGPGTRLTVL.

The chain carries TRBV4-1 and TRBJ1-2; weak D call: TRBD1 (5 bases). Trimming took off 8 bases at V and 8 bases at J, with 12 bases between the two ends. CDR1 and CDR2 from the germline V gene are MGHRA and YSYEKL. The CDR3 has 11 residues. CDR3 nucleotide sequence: TGCGCCAGCCTGGGGGGACGGGGCTACACCTTC. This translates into CASLGGRGYTF.

CDR3 region: CASRLLDEQFF. For the CDR3, the DNA is TGTGCCAGCAGACTTTTAGATGAGCAGTTCTTC. The J gene is TRBJ2-1, the V gene TRBV6-6, with no clear D. The length of the CDR3 is 11 residues. The V gene lost 6 bases and the J gene lost 8 bases, with 8 bases spanning the gap. Looked up from germline, CDR1 is MNHNY and CDR2 is SVGAGI (reference sequence).

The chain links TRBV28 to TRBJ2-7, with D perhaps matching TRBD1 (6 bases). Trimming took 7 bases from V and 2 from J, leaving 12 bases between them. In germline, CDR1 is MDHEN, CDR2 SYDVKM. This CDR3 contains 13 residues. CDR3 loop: CASNQRGTYEQYF. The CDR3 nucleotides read TGTGCCAGCAATCAAAGGGGGACCTACGAGCAGTACTTC.

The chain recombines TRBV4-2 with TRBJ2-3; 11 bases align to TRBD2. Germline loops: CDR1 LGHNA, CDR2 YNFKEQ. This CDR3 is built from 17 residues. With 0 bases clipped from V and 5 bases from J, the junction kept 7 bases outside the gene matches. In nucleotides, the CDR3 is TGTGCCAGCAGCCAAGATTTAGCGGGAGGGCCCAGAGATACGCAGTATTTT. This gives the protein CASSQDLAGGPRDTQYF.

The CDR3 DNA sequence: TGTGCCAGCAGCACGACGGATAGCAATCAGCCCCAGCATTTT. It encodes CASSTTDSNQPQHF. V is TRBV7-8 and J is TRBJ1-5, with D unclear. The CDR3 loop spans 14 amino acids. Trimming pared 5 bases from V and 0 bases from J, leaving 8 bases between. Germline V gene sequence: CDR1 SGHVS, CDR2 FQNEAQ. Full variable domain (rest looked up from reference TRBV7-8 and TRBJ1-5): GAGVSQSPRYKVAKRGQDVALRCDPISGHVSLFWYQQALGQGPEFLTYFQNEAQLDKSGLPSDRFFAERPEGSVSTLKIQRTQQEDSAVYLCASSTTDSNQPQHFGDGTRLSIL.

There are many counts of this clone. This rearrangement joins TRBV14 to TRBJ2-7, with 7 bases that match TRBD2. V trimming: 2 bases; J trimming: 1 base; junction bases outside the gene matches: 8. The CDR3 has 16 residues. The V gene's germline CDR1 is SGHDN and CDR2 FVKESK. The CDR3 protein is CASSQPGLPDSYEQYF. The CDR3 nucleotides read TGTGCCAGCAGCCAACCGGGACTACCCGATTCCTACGAGCAGTACTTC.

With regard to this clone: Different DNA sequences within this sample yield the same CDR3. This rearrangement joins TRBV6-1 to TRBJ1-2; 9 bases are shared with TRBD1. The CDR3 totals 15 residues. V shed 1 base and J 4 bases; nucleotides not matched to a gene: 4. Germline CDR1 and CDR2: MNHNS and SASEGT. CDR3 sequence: CASSEGTGAGYGYTF. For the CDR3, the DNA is TGTGCCAGCAGTGAAGGGACAGGGGCCGGCTATGGCTACACCTTC.